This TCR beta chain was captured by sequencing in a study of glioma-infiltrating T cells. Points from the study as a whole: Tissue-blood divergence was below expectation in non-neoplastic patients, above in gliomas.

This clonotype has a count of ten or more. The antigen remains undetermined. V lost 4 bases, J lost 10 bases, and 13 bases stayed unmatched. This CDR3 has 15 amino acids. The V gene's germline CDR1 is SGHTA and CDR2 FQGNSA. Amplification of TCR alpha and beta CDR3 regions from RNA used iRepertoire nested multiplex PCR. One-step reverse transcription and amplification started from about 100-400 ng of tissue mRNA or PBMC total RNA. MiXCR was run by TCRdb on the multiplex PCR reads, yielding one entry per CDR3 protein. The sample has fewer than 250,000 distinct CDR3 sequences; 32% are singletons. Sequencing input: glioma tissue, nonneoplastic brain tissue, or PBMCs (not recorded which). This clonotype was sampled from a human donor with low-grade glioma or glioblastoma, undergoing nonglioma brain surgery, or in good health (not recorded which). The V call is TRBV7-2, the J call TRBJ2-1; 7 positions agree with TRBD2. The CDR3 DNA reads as TGTGCCAGCAGCTCGGGGGGTGCTATGACGGGCGAGCAGTTCTTC. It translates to CASSSGGAMTGEQFF.